The subject of this entry is one T cell receptor beta chain. Its antigen is currently unknown. Unfractionated PBMC were spiked with known numbers of KT2 clone cells. KT2 cells were mixed with fixed PBMC numbers at varying ratios. This sample was taken from a study of quantifying T cell responses using KT2 cells. As for the study in general: Reverse transcription used primers in the TCR alpha and beta constant regions.

Study observations and caveats: Input KT2 cell number predicted KT2 alpha and beta sequence counts linearly over several orders of magnitude.

The cDNA 3' end received a ligated oligonucleotide with a UMI. The first PCR ran three to four cycles with an equimolar RC1.1 and RC1.2 beta primer mix. TCRdb itself ran the UMI-ligation and nested PCR reads through MiXCR, one entry per CDR3 protein. The sample has fewer than 50,000 distinct CDR3 sequences; roughly 10% are singletons. The V gene's germline CDR1 is SGHTA and CDR2 FQGNSA. V lost 5 bases and J lost 3, with 16 bases in between. The CDR3 runs 16 residues. The receptor was isolated from a human donor. This sequence joins TRBV7-2 and TRBJ2-2; TRBD2 is a possible D gene (6 bases). What was sequenced was PBMCs spiked with cells of the T cell clone KT2. This CDR3 is CASSTYRGYDTGELFF. CDR3 coding DNA: TGTGCCAGCAGCACCTACCGGGGGTACGACACCGGGGAGCTGTTTTTT.